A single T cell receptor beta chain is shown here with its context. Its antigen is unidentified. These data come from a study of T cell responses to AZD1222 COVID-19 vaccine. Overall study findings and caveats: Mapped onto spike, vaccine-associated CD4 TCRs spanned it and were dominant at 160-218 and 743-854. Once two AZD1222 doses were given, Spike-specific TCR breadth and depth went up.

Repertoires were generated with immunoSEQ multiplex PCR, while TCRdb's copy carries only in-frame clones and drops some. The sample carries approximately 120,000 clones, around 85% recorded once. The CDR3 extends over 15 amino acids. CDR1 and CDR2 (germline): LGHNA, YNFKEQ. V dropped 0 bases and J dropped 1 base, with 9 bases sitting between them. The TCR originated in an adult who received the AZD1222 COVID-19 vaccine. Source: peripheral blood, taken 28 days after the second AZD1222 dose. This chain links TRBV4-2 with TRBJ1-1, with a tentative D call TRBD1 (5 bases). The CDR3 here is CASSQEGTENTEAFF. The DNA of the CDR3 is TGTGCCAGCAGCCAAGAAGGGACGGAGAACACTGAAGCTTTCTTT.